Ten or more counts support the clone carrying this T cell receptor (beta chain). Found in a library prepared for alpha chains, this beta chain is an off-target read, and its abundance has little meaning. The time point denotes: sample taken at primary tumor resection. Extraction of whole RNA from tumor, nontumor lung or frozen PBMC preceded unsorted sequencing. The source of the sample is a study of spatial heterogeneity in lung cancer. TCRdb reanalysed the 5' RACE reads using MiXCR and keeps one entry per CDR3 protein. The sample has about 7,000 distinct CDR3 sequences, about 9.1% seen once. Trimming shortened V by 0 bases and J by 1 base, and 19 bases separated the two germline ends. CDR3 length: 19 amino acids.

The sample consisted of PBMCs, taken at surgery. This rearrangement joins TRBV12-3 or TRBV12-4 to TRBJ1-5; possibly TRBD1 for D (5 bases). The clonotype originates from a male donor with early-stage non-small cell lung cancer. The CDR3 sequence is CASSLAGPQQEWSNQPQHF. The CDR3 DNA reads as TGTGCCAGCAGTTTAGCGGGACCCCAGCAGGAGTGGAGCAATCAGCCCCAGCATTTT.